Below, 21 T cell receptor beta chains from the same sample are listed, as sequenced in a study of radiation and T cells in renal cell carcinoma. Profiling relied on immunoSEQ multiplex PCR, and the TCRdb table lists in-frame clones only, not all of them. This table has more than 75,000 clones, 70% to 90% appearing once. The time point here: blood 2 weeks post-SBRT. Treatment: 15 Gy SBRT to primary tumor, nephrectomy 4 weeks later. Material: blood, obtained from a patient whose treatment included radiotherapy and nephrectomy. These receptors were taken from a woman aged 50 to 60 with renal cell carcinoma.

The J gene is TRBJ1-5, the V gene TRBV6-6; 8 positions agree with TRBD1. Germline V gene data show CDR1 as MNHNY and CDR2 as SVGAGI (reference sequence). Losses at the gene ends were 5 bases for V and 3 bases for J; bases not matched to a gene: 3. This CDR3 spans 14 amino acids. The CDR3 spells CASSRDRNNQPQHF. CDR3 bases: TGTGCCAGCAGTAGGGACAGGAACAATCAGCCCCAGCATTTT.

CDR3 loop: CASSARDRNYNEQFF. The CDR3 DNA follows: TGTGCCAGTAGTGCCCGGGACAGGAATTACAATGAGCAGTTCTTC. The V call is TRBV19, the J call TRBJ2-1; 8 bases align to TRBD1. Germline CDR1 is LNHDA and CDR2 is SQIVND (reference sequence). CDR3 size: 15 residues. V lost 5 bases, J lost 4 bases, and 7 bases stayed unmatched.

The chain recombines TRBV2 with TRBJ2-5, with 7 bases lining up with TRBD1. V shed 6 bases and J 1 base; nucleotides not matched to a gene: 2. The germline V gene encodes CDR1 SNHLY and CDR2 FYNNEI. This CDR3 is 13 amino acids long. Written as DNA, the CDR3 is TGTGCCAGCAGGGGGGACAGCCAAGAGACCCAGTACTTC. Translation gives CASRGDSQETQYF.

V gene TRBV18 combines with J gene TRBJ2-7, with TRBD1 identical over 12 bases. CDR3 length: 15 residues. The ends lost 3 bases at V and 4 bases at J; junction bases unmatched: 4. The germline CDR1 and CDR2 sequences are KGHSH and LQKENI. CDR3 loop: CASSPGQGATYEQYF. The CDR3 DNA is TGTGCCAGCTCACCGGGACAGGGGGCTACTTACGAGCAGTACTTC.

The V and J genes are TRBV6-4 and TRBJ2-1, with a tentative D call TRBD2 (5 bases). Germline assignment: CDR1 MRHNA and CDR2 SNTAGT. CDR3 length equals 19 residues. V lost 0 bases and J 2 bases, leaving 20 bases between the germline ends. The DNA for the CDR3 is TGTGCCAGCAGTGACTCGCCCCACACTTCCGGGGTCACCTACAATGAGCAGTTCTTC. Its protein is CASSDSPHTSGVTYNEQFF.

The genes are TRBV4-1 and TRBJ2-5; 14 bases align to TRBD2. The CDR3 has 18 amino acids. Germline CDR1 is MGHRA and CDR2 is YSYEKL. Losses at the gene ends were 4 bases for V and 2 bases for J; bases not matched to a gene: 9. The CDR3 here is CASSRGTSGRGGQETQYF. The CDR3 DNA reads TGCGCCAGCAGCCGAGGGACTAGCGGGAGAGGAGGGCAAGAGACCCAGTACTTC.

J is TRBJ2-5 and V is TRBV7-8; no clear D gene. Germline loops: CDR1 SGHVS, CDR2 FQNEAQ. The CDR3 runs to 13 residues. Trimming removed 1 base at V and 5 bases at J, with 8 bases between. This chain's CDR3 is CASSLEARETQYF. CDR3 bases: TGTGCCAGCAGCTTAGAAGCGCGGGAGACCCAGTACTTC. Complete variable domain (other parts from reference TRBV7-8 and TRBJ2-5): GAGVSQSPRYKVAKRGQDVALRCDPISGHVSLFWYQQALGQGPEFLTYFQNEAQLDKSGLPSDRFFAERPEGSVSTLKIQRTQQEDSAVYLCASSLEARETQYFGPGTRLLVL.

The chain joins TRBV28 to TRBJ1-4; D is perhaps TRBD1 (5 bases). Deletions cut 6 bases from V and 4 bases from J, with 18 bases between. The CDR3 covers 16 residues. Germline assignment: CDR1 MDHEN and CDR2 SYDVKM. DNA of the CDR3: TGTGCCAGCAGCCCCAAGGAGCAGGGTGGTAATGAAAAACTGTTTTTT. Protein product: CASSPKEQGGNEKLFF.

CDR3 in amino acids: CASSQGRGGVVLFF. The CDR3 DNA follows: TGCGCCAGCAGCCAAGGGAGAGGGGGGGTGGTGCTGTTTTTT. This chain connects TRBV4-3 to TRBJ2-2, with a tentative D call TRBD2 (7 bases). This CDR3 region has 14 residues. The ends were cut back, 1 base at V and 13 bases at J, with 16 bases in the middle. CDR1 is LGHNA and CDR2 is YSLEER in the germline V gene.

This chain joins TRBV7-8 and TRBJ2-7, with D unresolved. Germline lookup yields CDR1 SGHVS and CDR2 FQNEAQ. CDR3 length equals 15 residues. Trimming took off 5 bases at V and 5 bases at J, with 19 bases between the two ends. The CDR3 DNA is TGTGCCAGCAGCCGTGAGACACCCCCGAGCCACGAGCAGTACTTC. It codes for CASSRETPPSHEQYF.

The chain links TRBV15 to TRBJ2-7; weak D call: TRBD2 (6 bases). The CDR3 is 15 residues long. V lost 1 base and J 4 bases, leaving 14 bases between the germline ends. Germline CDR1 is LNHNV and CDR2 is YYDKDF (reference sequence). CDR3 protein: CATSRGTGEGYEQYF. CDR3 bases: TGTGCCACCAGCAGAGGGACGGGAGAAGGGTACGAGCAGTACTTC.

J is TRBJ2-3 and V is TRBV7-2; weak D call: TRBD1 (6 bases). This CDR3 comprises 15 residues. The germline V and J ends were trimmed by 3 bases and 1 base, with 11 bases remaining between them. Germline loops: CDR1 SGHTA, CDR2 FQGNSA. The CDR3 protein is CASSLDRSRTDTQYF. In DNA form, the CDR3 reads TGTGCCAGCAGCTTGGACAGATCGCGCACAGATACGCAGTATTTT. Complete variable domain (other parts from reference TRBV7-2 and TRBJ2-3): GAGVSQSPSNKVTEKGKDVELRCDPISGHTALYWYRQSLGQGLEFLIYFQGNSAPDKSGLPSDRFSAERTGGSVSTLTIQRTQQEDSAVYLCASSLDRSRTDTQYFGPGTRLTVL.

This clone was observed a few times. The chain carries TRBV20-1 and TRBJ2-1, with D hard to call. V was pared by 4 bases and J by 12 bases, with 10 bases between. The CDR3 contains 10 residues. Germline CDR1 reads DFQATT; CDR2 reads SNEGSKA (reference sequence). The CDR3 sequence is CSATASGQFF. DNA of the CDR3: TGCAGTGCTACAGCCTCGGGGCAGTTCTTC.

The chain uses TRBV5-6 and TRBJ1-5, with D possibly TRBD1 on 5 matching bases. This CDR3 is built from 13 residues. The V gene lost 3 bases and the J gene lost 7 bases, with 11 bases spanning the gap. Germline-derived CDR1 and CDR2 are SGHDT and YYEEEE. Here the CDR3 reads CASSSQGGQPQHF. CDR3 sequence (DNA): TGTGCCAGCAGCTCTCAGGGCGGGCAGCCCCAGCATTTT.

The genes are TRBV29-1 and TRBJ1-4; tentatively, D is TRBD1 (5 bases). Trimming took 0 bases from V and 7 from J, leaving 12 bases between them. CDR3 length equals 14 residues. Germline loops: CDR1 SQVTM, CDR2 ANQGSEA. The DNA for the CDR3 is TGCAGCGTTGAAGATGTAACAGGAAGTGAAAAACTGTTTTTT. Amino acid sequence: CSVEDVTGSEKLFF.

The chain couples TRBV10-3 to TRBJ1-1; a possible D gene is TRBD1 (5 bases). V dropped 4 bases and J dropped 4 bases, with 16 bases sitting between them. This CDR3 has 15 residues. CDR1 and CDR2 (germline): ENHRY, SYGVKD. The CDR3 here is CAISGDLAGSTEAFF. CDR3 DNA: TGTGCCATCAGTGGAGATCTAGCAGGGAGCACTGAAGCTTTCTTT.

The V and J genes are TRBV6-6 and TRBJ2-2; D gene ambiguous. The germline V and J ends were trimmed by 8 bases and 6 bases, with 13 bases remaining between them. The germline V gene encodes CDR1 MNHNY and CDR2 SVGAGI (reference sequence). The CDR3 extends over 13 amino acids. The DNA for the CDR3 is TGTGCCAGCTCTGCCGGGCCATCCGGGGAGCTGTTTTTT. This gives the protein CASSAGPSGELFF.

This clone was recorded only once. The chain combines TRBV28 with TRBJ1-1; no firm D call. Germline V gene lookup returns CDR1 MDHEN and CDR2 SYDVKM. The CDR3 runs 14 residues. V lost 3 bases to trimming and J lost 3 bases, with 11 bases between them. CDR3 loop: CASSFAGKHTEAFF. The DNA of the CDR3 is TGTGCCAGCAGTTTTGCGGGGAAACACACTGAAGCTTTCTTT.

This clone was counted once. The V call is TRBV30, the J call TRBJ2-1; D perhaps matches TRBD2 (5 bases). V lost 0 bases to trimming and J lost 2 bases, with 8 bases between them. The CDR3 is 14 residues long. Germline V gives CDR1 GTSNPN, CDR2 SVGIG (reference sequence). For the CDR3, the DNA is TGTGCCTGGAGTGTTGATAGCGCCTACAATGAGCAGTTCTTC. It is translated as CAWSVDSAYNEQFF.

The J gene is TRBJ1-4, the V gene TRBV7-6; no reliable D call. With 5 bases removed from V and 0 bases from J, the gap between germline ends came to 10 bases. Germline CDR1 is SGHVS and CDR2 is FNYEAQ. The CDR3 runs 15 residues. CDR3 in DNA: TGTGCCAGCAGCCCGCAGACCGCAACTAATGAAAAACTGTTTTTT. Translation gives CASSPQTATNEKLFF.

The sample holds a few counts of this clone. The chain combines TRBV12-2 with TRBJ1-1; the D call in the table, TRBD1, was not verified against the DNA. TRBV12-2 is classified as a pseudogene. The CDR3 runs to 16 residues. The CDR3 DNA is TGTGCAAGTCGCTTCCAGACAGGGGTAATGAACACTGAAGCTTTCTTT. It yields the protein CASRFQTGVMNTEAFF.